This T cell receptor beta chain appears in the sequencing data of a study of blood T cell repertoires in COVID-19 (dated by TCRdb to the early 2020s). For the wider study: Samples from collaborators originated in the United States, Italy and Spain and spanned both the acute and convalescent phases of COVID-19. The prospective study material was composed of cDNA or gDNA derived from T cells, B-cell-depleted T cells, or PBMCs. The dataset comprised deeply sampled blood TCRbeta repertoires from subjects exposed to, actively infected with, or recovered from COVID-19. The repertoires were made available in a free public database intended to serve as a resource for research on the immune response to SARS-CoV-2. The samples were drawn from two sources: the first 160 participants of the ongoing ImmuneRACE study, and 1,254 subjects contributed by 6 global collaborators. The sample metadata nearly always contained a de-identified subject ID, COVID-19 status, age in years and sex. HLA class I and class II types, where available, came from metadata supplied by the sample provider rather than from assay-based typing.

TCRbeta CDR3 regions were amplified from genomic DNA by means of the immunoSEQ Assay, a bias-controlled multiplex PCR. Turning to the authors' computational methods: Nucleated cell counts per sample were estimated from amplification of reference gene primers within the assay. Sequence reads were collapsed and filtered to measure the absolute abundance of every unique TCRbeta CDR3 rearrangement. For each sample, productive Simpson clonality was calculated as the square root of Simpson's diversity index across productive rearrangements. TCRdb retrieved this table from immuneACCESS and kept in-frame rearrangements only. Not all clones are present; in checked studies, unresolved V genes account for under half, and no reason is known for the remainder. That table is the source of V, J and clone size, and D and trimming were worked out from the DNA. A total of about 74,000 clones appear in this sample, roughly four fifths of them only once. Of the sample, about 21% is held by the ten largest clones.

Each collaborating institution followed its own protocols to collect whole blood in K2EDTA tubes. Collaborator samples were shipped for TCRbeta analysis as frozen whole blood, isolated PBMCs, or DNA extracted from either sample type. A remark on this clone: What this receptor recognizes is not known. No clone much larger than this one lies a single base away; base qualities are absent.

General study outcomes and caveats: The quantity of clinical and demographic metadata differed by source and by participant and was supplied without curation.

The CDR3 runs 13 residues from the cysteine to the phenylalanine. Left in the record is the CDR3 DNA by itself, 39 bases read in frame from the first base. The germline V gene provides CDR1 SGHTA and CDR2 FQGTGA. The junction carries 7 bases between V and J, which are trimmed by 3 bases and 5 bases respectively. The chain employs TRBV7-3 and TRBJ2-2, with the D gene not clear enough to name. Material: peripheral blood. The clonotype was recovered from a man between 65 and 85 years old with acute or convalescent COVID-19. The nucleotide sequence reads TGTGCCAGCAGCTTCTTAGTTACCGGGGAGCTGTTTTTT. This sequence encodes CASSFLVTGELFF.